This TCR beta chain was identified in a study of blood T cells in healthy people across ages. V shed 3 bases and J shed 5 bases, with 8 bases lying between them. The CDR3 loop spans 13 amino acids. Germline assignment: CDR1 MNHNS and CDR2 SASEGT. Caucasian individuals from Russia who were healthy and aged about 6 to 95 acted as donors. Alongside a J-beta primer mix, a sample-barcoded 5' primer served in a second PCR lasting roughly 6 to 11 cycles. TCRdb re-called the 5' RACE reads with MiXCR, one entry per CDR3 protein. The table has about 1.8 million distinct CDR3 sequences, around half seen once. The TCR originated in a woman aged 40 to 50 in good health. The chain employs TRBV6-1 and TRBJ1-5, with unresolved D. Sequenced input: blood. The CDR3 nucleotides read TGTGCCAGCAGTGAGTTCAGTCATCAGCCCCAGCATTTT. Its translation: CASSEFSHQPQHF.